Detailed here is one T cell receptor beta chain. CDR1 SGDLS and CDR2 YYNGEE come from the germline V gene. The CDR3 runs to 17 residues. Losses at the gene ends were 3 bases for V and 1 base for J; bases not matched to a gene: 5. Clones were sequenced by immunoSEQ multiplex PCR, and TCRdb holds only the in-frame ones, with some missing. Here the sample spans fewer than 150,000 clones, about four fifths being singletons. The entry originates in a study of blood T cell repertoires in COVID-19. This chain joins TRBV9 and TRBJ2-7; 15 bases line up with TRBD2. Sequenced input: peripheral blood. The TCR originated in a human donor in a cohort sampled during active COVID-19. CDR3 nucleotides: TGTGCCAGCAGCGCCTGGACTAGCGGGGGGGTTTCCTACGAGCAGTACTTC. Translating gives CASSAWTSGGVSYEQYF.